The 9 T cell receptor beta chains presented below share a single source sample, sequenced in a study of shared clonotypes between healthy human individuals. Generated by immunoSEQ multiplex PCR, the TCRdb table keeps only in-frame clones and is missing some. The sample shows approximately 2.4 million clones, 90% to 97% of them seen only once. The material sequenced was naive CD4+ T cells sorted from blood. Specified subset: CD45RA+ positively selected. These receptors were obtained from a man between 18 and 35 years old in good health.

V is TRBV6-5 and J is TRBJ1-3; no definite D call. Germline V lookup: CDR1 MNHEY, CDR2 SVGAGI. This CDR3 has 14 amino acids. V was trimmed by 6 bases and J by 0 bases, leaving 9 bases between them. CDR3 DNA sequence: TGTGCCAGCAGCCCCAATCGCTCTGGAAACACCATATATTTT. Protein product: CASSPNRSGNTIYF.

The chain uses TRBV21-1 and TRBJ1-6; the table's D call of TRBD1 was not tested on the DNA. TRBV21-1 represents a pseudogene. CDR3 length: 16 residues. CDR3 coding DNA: TGTGCCAGCATCCCAGCACGACAGGGGTTAAATTCACCCCTCCACTTT. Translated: CASIPARQGLNSPLHF.

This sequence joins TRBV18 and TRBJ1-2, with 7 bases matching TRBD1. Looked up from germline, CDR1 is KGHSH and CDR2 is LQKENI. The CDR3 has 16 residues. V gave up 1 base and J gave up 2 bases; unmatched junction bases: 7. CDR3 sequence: CASSPQGQQSNYGYTF. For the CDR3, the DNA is TGTGCCAGCTCACCACAGGGACAGCAAAGCAACTATGGCTACACCTTC.

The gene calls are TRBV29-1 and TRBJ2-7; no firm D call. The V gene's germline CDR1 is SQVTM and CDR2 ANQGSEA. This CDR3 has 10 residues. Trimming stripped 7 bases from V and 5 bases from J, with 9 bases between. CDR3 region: CSARADEQYF. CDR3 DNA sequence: TGCAGCGCTAGGGCGGACGAGCAGTACTTC.

The DNA of the CDR3 is TGTGCCAGCTCATTGGGGAGCACTGAAGCTTTCTTT. Translated: CASSLGSTEAFF. The chain carries TRBV18 and TRBJ1-1; D gene ambiguous. The CDR3 is made up of 12 amino acids. CDR1 is KGHSH, CDR2 LQKENI, per germline. Trimming stripped 5 bases from V and 4 bases from J, with 8 bases between.

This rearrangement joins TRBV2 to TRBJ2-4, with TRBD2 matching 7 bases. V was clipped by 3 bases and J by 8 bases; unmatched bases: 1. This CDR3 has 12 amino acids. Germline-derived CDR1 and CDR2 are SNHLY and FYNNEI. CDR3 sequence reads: CASSDLADIQYF. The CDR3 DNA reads TGTGCCAGCAGTGACCTAGCGGACATTCAGTACTTC.

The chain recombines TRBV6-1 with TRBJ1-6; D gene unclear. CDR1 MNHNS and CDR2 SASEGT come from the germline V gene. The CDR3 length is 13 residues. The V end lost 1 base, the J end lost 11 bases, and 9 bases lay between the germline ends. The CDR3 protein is CASSEGVNPPLHF. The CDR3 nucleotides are TGTGCCAGCAGTGAAGGGGTGAATCCACCCCTCCACTTT.

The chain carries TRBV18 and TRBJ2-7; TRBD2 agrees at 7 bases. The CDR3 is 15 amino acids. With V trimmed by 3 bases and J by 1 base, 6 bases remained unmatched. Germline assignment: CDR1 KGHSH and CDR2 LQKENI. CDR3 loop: CASSPGRERSYEQYF. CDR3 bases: TGTGCCAGCTCACCGGGGCGGGAGAGGTCCTACGAGCAGTACTTC.

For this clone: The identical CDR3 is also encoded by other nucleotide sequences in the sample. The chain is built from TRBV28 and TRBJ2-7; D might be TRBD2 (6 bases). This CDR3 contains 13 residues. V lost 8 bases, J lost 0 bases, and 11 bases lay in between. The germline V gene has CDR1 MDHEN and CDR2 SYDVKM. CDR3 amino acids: CASRGGSSYEQYF. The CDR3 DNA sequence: TGTGCCAGCCGTGGGGGGAGCTCCTACGAGCAGTACTTC.